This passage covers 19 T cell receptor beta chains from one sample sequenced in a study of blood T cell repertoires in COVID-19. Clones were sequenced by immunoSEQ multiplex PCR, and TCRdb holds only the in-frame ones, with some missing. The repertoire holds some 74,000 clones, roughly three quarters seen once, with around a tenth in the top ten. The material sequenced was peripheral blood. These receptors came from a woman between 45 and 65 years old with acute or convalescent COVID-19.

In nucleotides, the CDR3 is TGTGCCAGCAGCCCGTTCCAGGCAGGGGGCGGCGAGCAGTACTTC. This codes for CASSPFQAGGGEQYF. The chain joins TRBV7-6 to TRBJ2-7; 8 positions agree with TRBD1. CDR3 length equals 15 residues. After removal of 5 bases from V and 6 bases from J, the junction contained 12 bases not matched to a gene. Germline CDR1 SGHVS, CDR2 FNYEAQ.

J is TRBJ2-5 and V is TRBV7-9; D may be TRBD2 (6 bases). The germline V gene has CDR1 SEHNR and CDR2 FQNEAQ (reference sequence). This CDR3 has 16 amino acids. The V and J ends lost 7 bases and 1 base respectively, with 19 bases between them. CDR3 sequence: CASNDPGGSGQETQYF. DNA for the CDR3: TGTGCCAGCAATGACCCCGGGGGTAGCGGCCAAGAGACCCAGTACTTC.

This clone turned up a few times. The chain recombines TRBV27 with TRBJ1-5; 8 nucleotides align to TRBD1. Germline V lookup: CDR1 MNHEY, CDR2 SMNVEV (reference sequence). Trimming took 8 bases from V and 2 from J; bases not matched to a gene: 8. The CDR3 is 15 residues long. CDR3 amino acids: CASADRAYGNQPQHF. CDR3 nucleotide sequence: TGTGCCAGCGCGGACAGGGCATACGGCAATCAGCCCCAGCATTTT.

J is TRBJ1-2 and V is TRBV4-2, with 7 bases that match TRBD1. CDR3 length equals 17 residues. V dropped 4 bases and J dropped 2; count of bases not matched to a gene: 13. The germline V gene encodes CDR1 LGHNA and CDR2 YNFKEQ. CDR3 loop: CASSLPPDRDGNYGYTF. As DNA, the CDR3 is TGTGCCAGCAGCCTACCCCCAGACAGGGATGGAAACTATGGCTACACCTTC.

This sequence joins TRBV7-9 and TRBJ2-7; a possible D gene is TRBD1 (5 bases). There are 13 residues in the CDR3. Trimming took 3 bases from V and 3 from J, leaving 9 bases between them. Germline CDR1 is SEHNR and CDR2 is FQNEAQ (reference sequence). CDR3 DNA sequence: TGTGCCAGCAGCTTTGGCCAGGGCTACGAGCAGTACTTC. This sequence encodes CASSFGQGYEQYF.

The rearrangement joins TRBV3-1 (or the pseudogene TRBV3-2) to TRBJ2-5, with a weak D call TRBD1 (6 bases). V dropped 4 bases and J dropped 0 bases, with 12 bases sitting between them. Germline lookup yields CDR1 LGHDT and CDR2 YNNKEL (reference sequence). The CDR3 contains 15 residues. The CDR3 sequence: CASSPARQDQETQYF. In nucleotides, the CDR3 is TGTGCCAGCAGCCCAGCTAGACAGGACCAAGAGACCCAGTACTTC.

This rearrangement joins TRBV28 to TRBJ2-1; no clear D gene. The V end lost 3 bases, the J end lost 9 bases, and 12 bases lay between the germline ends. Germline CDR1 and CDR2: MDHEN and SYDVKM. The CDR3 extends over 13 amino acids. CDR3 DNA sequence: TGTGCCAGCAGTTTTTCTATCGGCGGTGAGCAGTTCTTC. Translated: CASSFSIGGEQFF.

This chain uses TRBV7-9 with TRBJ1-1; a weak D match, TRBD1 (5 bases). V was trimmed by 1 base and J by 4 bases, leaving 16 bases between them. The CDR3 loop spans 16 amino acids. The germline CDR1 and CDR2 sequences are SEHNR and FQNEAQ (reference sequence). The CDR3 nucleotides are TGTGCCAGCAGCTTAGGGGGCAGGGAAGAGCTCACTGAAGCTTTCTTT. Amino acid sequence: CASSLGGREELTEAFF.

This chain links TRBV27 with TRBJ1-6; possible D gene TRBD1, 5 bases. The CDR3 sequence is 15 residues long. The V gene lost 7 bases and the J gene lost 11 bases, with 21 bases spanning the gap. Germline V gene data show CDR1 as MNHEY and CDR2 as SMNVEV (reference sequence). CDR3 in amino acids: CASTPFSQGLTPLHF. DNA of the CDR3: TGTGCCAGCACCCCATTCTCTCAGGGCCTCACACCCCTCCACTTT.

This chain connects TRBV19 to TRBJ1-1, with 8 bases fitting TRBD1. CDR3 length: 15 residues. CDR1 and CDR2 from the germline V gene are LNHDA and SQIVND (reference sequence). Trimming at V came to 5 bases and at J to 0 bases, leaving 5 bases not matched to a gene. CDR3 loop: CASSGGQEMNTEAFF. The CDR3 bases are TGTGCCAGTAGTGGGGGACAGGAGATGAACACTGAAGCTTTCTTT.

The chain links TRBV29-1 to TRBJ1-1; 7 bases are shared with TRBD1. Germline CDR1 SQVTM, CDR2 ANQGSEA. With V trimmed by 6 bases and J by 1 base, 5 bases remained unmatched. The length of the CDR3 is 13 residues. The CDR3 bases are TGCAGCGTGACAGGGATTTCGAACACTGAAGCTTTCTTT. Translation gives CSVTGISNTEAFF.

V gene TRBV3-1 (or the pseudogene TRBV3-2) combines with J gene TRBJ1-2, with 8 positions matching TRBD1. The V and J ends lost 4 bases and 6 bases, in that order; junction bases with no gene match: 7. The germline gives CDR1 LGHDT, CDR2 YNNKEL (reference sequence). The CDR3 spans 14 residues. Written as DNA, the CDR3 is TGTGCCAGCAGCCGCCGAGGACAGGGAGATGGCTACACCTTC. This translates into CASSRRGQGDGYTF.

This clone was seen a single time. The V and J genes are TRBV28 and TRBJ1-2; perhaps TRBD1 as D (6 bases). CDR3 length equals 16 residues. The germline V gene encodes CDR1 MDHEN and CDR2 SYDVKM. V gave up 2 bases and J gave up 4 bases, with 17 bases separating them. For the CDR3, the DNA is TGTGCCAGCAGTTTAATTTACAGGGAAGATGGCTATGGCTACACCTTC. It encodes CASSLIYREDGYGYTF.

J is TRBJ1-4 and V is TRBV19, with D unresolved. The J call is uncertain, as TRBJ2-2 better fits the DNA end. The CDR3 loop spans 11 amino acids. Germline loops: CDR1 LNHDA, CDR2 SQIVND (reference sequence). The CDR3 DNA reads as TGTGCCAGTAGTACAACAGGGGAGCTGTTTTTT. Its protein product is CASSTTGELFF.

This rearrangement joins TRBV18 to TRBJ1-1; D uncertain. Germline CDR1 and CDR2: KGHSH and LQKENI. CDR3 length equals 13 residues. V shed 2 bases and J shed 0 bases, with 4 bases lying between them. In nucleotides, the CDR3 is TGTGCCAGCTCACCAAACATGAACACTGAAGCTTTCTTT. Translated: CASSPNMNTEAFF. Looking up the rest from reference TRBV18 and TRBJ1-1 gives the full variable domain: NAGVMQNPRHLVRRRGQEARLRCSPMKGHSHVYWYRQLPEEGLKFMVYLQKENIIDESGMPKERFSAEFPKEGPSILRIQQVVRGDSAAYFCASSPNMNTEAFFGQGTRLTVV.

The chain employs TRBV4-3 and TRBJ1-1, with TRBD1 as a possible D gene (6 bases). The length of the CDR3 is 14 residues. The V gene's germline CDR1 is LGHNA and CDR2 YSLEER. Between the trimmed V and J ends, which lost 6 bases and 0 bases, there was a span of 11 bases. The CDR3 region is CASRAGTLNTEAFF. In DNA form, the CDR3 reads TGCGCCAGCAGGGCCGGGACACTGAACACTGAAGCTTTCTTT.

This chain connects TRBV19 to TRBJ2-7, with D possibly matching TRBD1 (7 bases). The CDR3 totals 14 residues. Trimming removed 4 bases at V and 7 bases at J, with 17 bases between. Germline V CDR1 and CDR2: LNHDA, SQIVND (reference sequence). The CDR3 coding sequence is TGTGCCAGTAGTACGGGACAGCCGGCGGGAGAGCAGTACTTC. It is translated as CASSTGQPAGEQYF.

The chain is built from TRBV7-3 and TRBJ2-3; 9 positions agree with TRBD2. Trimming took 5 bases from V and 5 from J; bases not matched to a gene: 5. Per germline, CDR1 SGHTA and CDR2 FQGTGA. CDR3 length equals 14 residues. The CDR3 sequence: CASSTGLAGDTQYF. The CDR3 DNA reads TGTGCCAGCAGCACGGGACTAGCAGGAGATACGCAGTATTTT. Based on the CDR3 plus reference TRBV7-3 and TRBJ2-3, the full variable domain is GAGVSQTPSNKVTEKGKYVELRCDPISGHTALYWYRQSLGQGPEFLIYFQGTGAADDSGLPNDRFFAVRPEGSVSTLKIQRTERGDSAVYLCASSTGLAGDTQYFGPGTRLTVL.

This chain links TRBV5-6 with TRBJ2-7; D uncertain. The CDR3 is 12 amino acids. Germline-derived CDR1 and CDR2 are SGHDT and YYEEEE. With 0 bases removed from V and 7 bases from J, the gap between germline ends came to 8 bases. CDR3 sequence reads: CASSLVEEEQYF. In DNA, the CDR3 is TGTGCCAGCAGCTTGGTTGAGGAGGAGCAGTACTTC.